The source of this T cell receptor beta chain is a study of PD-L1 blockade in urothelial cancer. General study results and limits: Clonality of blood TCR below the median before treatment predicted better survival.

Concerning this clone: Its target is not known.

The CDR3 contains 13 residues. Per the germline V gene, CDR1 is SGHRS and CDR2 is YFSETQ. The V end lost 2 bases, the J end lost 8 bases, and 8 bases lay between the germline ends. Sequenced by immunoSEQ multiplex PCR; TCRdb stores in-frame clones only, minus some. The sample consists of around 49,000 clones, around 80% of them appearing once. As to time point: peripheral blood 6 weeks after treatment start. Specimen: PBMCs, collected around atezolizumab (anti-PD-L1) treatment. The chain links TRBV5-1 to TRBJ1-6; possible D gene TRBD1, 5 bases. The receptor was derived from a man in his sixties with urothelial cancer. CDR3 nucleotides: TGCGCCAGCAGCTTTGACAGAGATTCACCCCTCCACTTT. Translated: CASSFDRDSPLHF.